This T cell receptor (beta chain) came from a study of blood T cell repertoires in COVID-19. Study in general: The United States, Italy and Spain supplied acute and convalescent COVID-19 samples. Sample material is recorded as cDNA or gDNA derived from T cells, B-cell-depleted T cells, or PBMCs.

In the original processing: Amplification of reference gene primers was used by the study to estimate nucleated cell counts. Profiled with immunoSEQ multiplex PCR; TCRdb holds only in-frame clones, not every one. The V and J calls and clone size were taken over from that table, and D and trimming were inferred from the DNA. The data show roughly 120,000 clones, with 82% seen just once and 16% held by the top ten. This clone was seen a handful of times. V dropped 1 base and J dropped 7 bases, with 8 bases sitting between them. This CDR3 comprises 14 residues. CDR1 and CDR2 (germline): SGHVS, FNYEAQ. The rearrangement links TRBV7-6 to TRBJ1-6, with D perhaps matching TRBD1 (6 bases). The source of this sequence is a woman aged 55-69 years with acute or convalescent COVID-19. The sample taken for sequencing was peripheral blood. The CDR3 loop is CASSLGGGNSPLHF. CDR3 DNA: TGTGCCAGCAGCTTAGGCGGGGGCAATTCACCCCTCCACTTT.